Sequencing of this TCR beta chain was carried out in a study of blood T cell repertoires in COVID-19. Looking at the study overall: Acute and convalescent COVID-19 specimens originated in the United States, Italy and Spain. The analysed material was cDNA or gDNA that came from T cells, B-cell-depleted T cells, or PBMCs.

This clone has just a few counts. Sequencing was performed with immunoSEQ multiplex PCR; in TCRdb, only in-frame clones are kept and a portion is missing. The data hold 250,000 to 350,000 clones, with approximately 83% observed a single time. Seattle's enrolled individuals joined amid active infection and were then monitored longitudinally. Trimming pared 2 bases from V and 3 bases from J, leaving 10 bases between. Looked up from germline, CDR1 is SGHRS and CDR2 is YFSETQ. The CDR3 contains 14 residues. This receptor was identified in a person aged 70 to 79 with COVID-19, enrolled during active disease. The chain uses TRBV5-1 and TRBJ2-3, with D possibly TRBD2 on 6 matching bases. Sequenced input: peripheral blood. Here the CDR3 reads CASSFLLATDTQYF. The CDR3 region has the DNA TGCGCCAGCAGCTTCCTACTAGCTACAGATACGCAGTATTTT.